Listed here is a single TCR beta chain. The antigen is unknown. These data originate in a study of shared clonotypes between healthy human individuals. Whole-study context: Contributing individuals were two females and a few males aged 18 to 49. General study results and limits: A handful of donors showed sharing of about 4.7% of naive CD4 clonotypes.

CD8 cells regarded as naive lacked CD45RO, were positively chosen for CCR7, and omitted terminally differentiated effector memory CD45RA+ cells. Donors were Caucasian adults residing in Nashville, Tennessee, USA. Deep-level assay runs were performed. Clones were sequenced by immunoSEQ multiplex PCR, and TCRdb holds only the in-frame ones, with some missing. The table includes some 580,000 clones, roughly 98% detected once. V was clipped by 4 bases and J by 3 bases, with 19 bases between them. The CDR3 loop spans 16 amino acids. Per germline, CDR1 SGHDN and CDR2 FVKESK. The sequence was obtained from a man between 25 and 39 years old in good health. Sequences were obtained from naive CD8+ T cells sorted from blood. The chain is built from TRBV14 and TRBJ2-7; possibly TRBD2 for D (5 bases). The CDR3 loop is CASSPYLTGRGYEQYF. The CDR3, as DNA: TGTGCCAGCAGCCCCTACCTTACGGGTCGGGGCTACGAGCAGTACTTC.